The 27 T cell receptor beta chains below come from one sample, sequenced in a study of beta chain features in type 1 diabetes. General study findings and limits: Patients with Type 1 diabetes showed moderately but significantly shorter TCRB CDR3s in all four CD4+ subsets.

No antigens are known for them. The isolated RNA, all of it, was reverse transcribed, so expressed TCRB transcripts were what got sequenced. The method was immunoSEQ multiplex PCR; TCRdb's version includes in-frame clones alone and lacks a portion of them. The sample lists approximately 240,000 clones; about a sixth were seen once. What was sequenced was naive CD4+ T cells from blood. The source is a man under 40 with type 1 diabetes.

The J gene is TRBJ2-7, the V gene TRBV7-2; D uncertain. From germline, CDR1 is SGHTA and CDR2 FQGNSA. The CDR3 spans 12 residues. V was trimmed by 6 bases and J by 6 bases, leaving 12 bases between them. The CDR3 region is CASSRSLGEQYF. The CDR3, as DNA: TGTGCCAGCAGTCGATCTTTGGGCGAGCAGTACTTC.

This clone was counted between two and nine times. The chain couples TRBV27 to TRBJ2-4; TRBD2 agrees at 7 bases. This CDR3 spans 13 amino acids. Germline values: CDR1 MNHEY, CDR2 SMNVEV (reference sequence). Trimming at V came to 2 bases and at J to 11 bases, leaving 6 bases not matched to a gene. The CDR3: CASSLTLARVQYF. Here the CDR3 DNA reads TGTGCCAGCAGTTTAACACTAGCGAGGGTTCAGTACTTC.

This clone has only a few counts. J is TRBJ2-7 and V is TRBV5-4, with no clear D. This CDR3 is built from 12 residues. V lost 2 bases and J lost 0, with 3 bases in between. In germline, CDR1 is SGHNT, CDR2 YYREEE (reference sequence). The CDR3 spells CASSLYSYEQYF. Written as DNA, the CDR3 is TGTGCCAGCAGCTTATACTCCTACGAGCAGTACTTC.

This clone was seen more than once but under ten times. The chain recombines TRBV7-9 with TRBJ1-3, with TRBD1 matching 7 bases. The CDR3 has 12 amino acids. Germline V gene lookup returns CDR1 SEHNR and CDR2 FQNEAQ (reference sequence). J gave up 8 bases and V 5 bases, and 3 bases lay outside the gene matches. CDR3 DNA: TGTGCCAGCAGCCTCACAGGGGACACCATATATTTT. This gives the protein CASSLTGDTIYF.

The chain combines TRBV9 with TRBJ2-7; a weak D match, TRBD2 (6 bases). V was trimmed by 2 bases and J by 2 bases, leaving 11 bases between them. Germline V lookup: CDR1 SGDLS, CDR2 YYNGEE. The CDR3 is made up of 14 amino acids. CDR3 protein: CASSVGSGTYEQYF. The CDR3 region has the DNA TGTGCCAGCAGCGTGGGTAGCGGAACCTACGAGCAGTACTTC. The variable domain in full, with the rest retrieved from reference TRBV9 and TRBJ2-7, is DSGVTQTPKHLITATGQRVTLRCSPRSGDLSVYWYQQSLDQGLQFLIQYYNGEERAKGNILERFSAQQFPDLHSELNLSSLELGDSALYFCASSVGSGTYEQYFGPGTRLTVT.

Points on this clone: Other DNA sequences of this sample code for an identical CDR3. The genes are TRBV29-1 and TRBJ2-6; a possible D gene is TRBD1 (5 bases). This CDR3 spans 13 amino acids. In germline, CDR1 is SQVTM, CDR2 ANQGSEA. The V and J ends lost 5 bases and 0 bases respectively, with 5 bases between them. CDR3 sequence reads: CSVQGSGANVLTF. Written as DNA, the CDR3 is TGCAGCGTTCAGGGCTCTGGGGCCAACGTCCTGACTTTC.

The chain links TRBV15 to TRBJ2-5; D possibly corresponds to TRBD1 (5 bases). This CDR3 comprises 16 residues. Trimming shortened V by 4 bases and J by 1 base, and 16 bases separated the two germline ends. From germline, CDR1 is LNHNV and CDR2 YYDKDF (reference sequence). The CDR3 sequence: CATSIGQAQGQETQYF. The CDR3 region has the DNA TGTGCCACCAGCATCGGGCAGGCTCAGGGCCAAGAGACCCAGTACTTC. The entire variable domain, with the rest obtained from reference TRBV15 and TRBJ2-5, is as follows: DAMVIQNPRYQVTQFGKPVTLSCSQTLNHNVMYWYQQKSSQAPKLLFHYYDKDFNNEADTPDNFQSRRPNTSFCFLDIRSPGLGDTAMYLCATSIGQAQGQETQYFGPGTRLLVL.

The rearrangement links TRBV30 to TRBJ1-5; 7 bases match TRBD1. Unmatched junction bases numbered 5, after V lost 4 bases and J lost 2 bases. This CDR3 is 14 amino acids long. Germline CDR1 reads GTSNPN; CDR2 reads SVGIG (reference sequence). CDR3: CAWTGQGGNQPQHF. Written as DNA, the CDR3 is TGTGCCTGGACTGGCCAGGGGGGCAATCAGCCCCAGCATTTT.

This clone came up a few times. CDR3 amino acids: CAWDRDRARYTF. CDR3 in DNA: TGTGCCTGGGACCGGGACAGGGCAAGATACACCTTC. V and J are TRBV30 and TRBJ1-2, with TRBD1 matching 9 bases. V lost 5 bases to trimming and J lost 11 bases; unmatched junction nucleotides: 9. Per the germline V gene, CDR1 is GTSNPN and CDR2 is SVGIG (reference sequence). The CDR3 consists of 12 residues.

This clone was recorded a few times. The chain employs TRBV29-1 and TRBJ2-1; 10 bases fit TRBD1. CDR1 is SQVTM and CDR2 is ANQGSEA in the germline V gene. CDR3 length: 13 residues. Trimming took 7 bases from V and 7 from J; bases not matched to a gene: 7. The CDR3 coding sequence is TGCAGCGCGACCGGGACAGGGGAAAATGAGCAGTTCTTC. This codes for CSATGTGENEQFF.

V usage is TRBV9 and J usage is TRBJ2-4; 14 nucleotides agree with TRBD2. The CDR3 runs 16 residues. Trimming removed 3 bases from V and 6 bases from J; junction bases left unmatched: 5. In germline, CDR1 is SGDLS, CDR2 YYNGEE. The CDR3 nucleotides are TGTGCCAGCAGCGCGCTCGGGACTAGCGGGAGAAACATTCAGTACTTC. Protein sequence: CASSALGTSGRNIQYF.

V usage is TRBV29-1 and J usage is TRBJ2-1; D unclear. This CDR3 region has 12 residues. The germline CDR1 and CDR2 sequences are SQVTM and ANQGSEA. Trimming took 4 bases from V and 8 from J, leaving 12 bases between them. CDR3 sequence reads: CSVAPFRDEQFF. The CDR3 nucleotides are TGCAGCGTTGCCCCGTTTCGCGATGAGCAGTTCTTC.

The chain has TRBV4-1 and TRBJ2-7; D possibly corresponds to TRBD1 (6 bases). The CDR3 length is 16 residues. Trimming removed 0 bases from V and 3 bases from J, with 15 bases in between. The germline CDR1 and CDR2 sequences are MGHRA and YSYEKL. This CDR3 reads CASSQDWAGASYEQYF. CDR3 nucleotide sequence: TGCGCCAGCAGCCAAGATTGGGCAGGGGCAAGCTACGAGCAGTACTTC.

Only a few counts were recorded for this clone. The chain uses TRBV29-1 and TRBJ2-7; no clear D. V gave up 4 bases and J gave up 3 bases, with 13 bases separating them. CDR1 is SQVTM and CDR2 is ANQGSEA in the germline V gene. The CDR3 is 13 amino acids. The chain's CDR3 is CSVAESFLYEQYF. CDR3 DNA sequence: TGCAGCGTTGCAGAGTCTTTTCTCTACGAGCAGTACTTC.

V and J are TRBV5-1 and TRBJ1-1, with a weak D call TRBD1 (6 bases). In germline, CDR1 is SGHRS, CDR2 YFSETQ. The CDR3 has 15 residues. Trimming took 6 bases from V and 1 from J, leaving 16 bases between them. CDR3 residues: CASTPVGGANTEAFF. The CDR3 nucleotides are TGCGCCAGCACCCCCGTGGGGGGGGCGAACACTGAAGCTTTCTTT. Full variable domain (remainder filled in from reference TRBV5-1 and TRBJ1-1): KAGVTQTPRYLIKTRGQQVTLSCSPISGHRSVSWYQQTPGQGLQFLFEYFSETQRNKGNFPGRFSGRQFSNSRSEMNVSTLELGDSALYLCASTPVGGANTEAFFGQGTRLTVV.

This clone was observed a few times. The V and J genes are TRBV9 and TRBJ2-3; D unresolved. The CDR3 contains 15 residues. V was shortened by 3 bases and J by 0 bases, with 11 bases between the two germline ends. Per the germline V gene, CDR1 is SGDLS and CDR2 is YYNGEE. CDR3 coding DNA: TGTGCCAGCAGCGCCGGCGGTACTAGCACAGATACGCAGTATTTT. Its protein product is CASSAGGTSTDTQYF.

This clone occurred a few times. The chain is built from TRBV5-1 and TRBJ2-7; TRBD2 matches at 8 bases. CDR1 is SGHRS, CDR2 YFSETQ, per germline. With V trimmed by 5 bases and J by 0 bases, 4 bases remained unmatched. The CDR3 totals 14 residues. CDR3 amino acids: CASRFGTSSYEQYF. The CDR3 nucleotides are TGCGCCAGCAGGTTCGGGACTAGCTCCTACGAGCAGTACTTC.

This chain uses TRBV30 with TRBJ2-2; D remains unclear. The CDR3 totals 15 residues. Trimming removed 4 bases from V and 4 bases from J, with 16 bases in between. Germline CDR1 is GTSNPN and CDR2 is SVGIG (reference sequence). This CDR3 reads CAWNSGSDGTGELFF. CDR3 nucleotides: TGTGCCTGGAATAGTGGGTCCGATGGCACCGGGGAGCTGTTTTTT. The full variable domain, rest sourced from reference TRBV30 and TRBJ2-2, is SQTIHQWPATLVQPVGSPLSLECTVEGTSNPNLYWYRQAAGRGLQLLFYSVGIGQISSEVPQNLSASRPQDRQFILSSKKLLLSDSGFYLCAWNSGSDGTGELFFGEGSRLTVL.

This chain uses TRBV18 with TRBJ2-4; possibly TRBD1 for D (6 bases). The length of the CDR3 is 14 residues. Germline V lookup: CDR1 KGHSH, CDR2 LQKENI. The ends were cut back, 4 bases at V and 8 bases at J, with 15 bases in the middle. The CDR3 DNA reads as TGTGCCAGCTCACGAGAACAGGGTCTTTACATTCAGTACTTC. Translation: CASSREQGLYIQYF.

The V call is TRBV28, the J call TRBJ2-1; D may be TRBD1 (5 bases). The germline V gene encodes CDR1 MDHEN and CDR2 SYDVKM. The CDR3 contains 12 residues. The V and J ends lost 5 bases and 6 bases respectively, with 8 bases between them. The CDR3, as DNA: TGTGCCAGCAGTCCAGGGATCAATGAGCAGTTCTTC. Protein: CASSPGINEQFF.

The chain carries TRBV30 and TRBJ2-5; no reliable D call. The germline CDR1 and CDR2 sequences are GTSNPN and SVGIG (reference sequence). CDR3 length: 12 residues. Trimming took off 4 bases at V and 4 bases at J, with 10 bases between the two ends. The CDR3 spells CAWTESTETQYF. The CDR3 DNA follows: TGTGCCTGGACGGAGAGCACAGAGACCCAGTACTTC.

The rearrangement joins TRBV5-1 to TRBJ2-7; TRBD2 is a possible D gene (5 bases). With 2 bases removed from V and 3 bases from J, the gap between germline ends came to 12 bases. Germline V lookup: CDR1 SGHRS, CDR2 YFSETQ. The CDR3 extends over 14 amino acids. CDR3 loop: CASSFPGVIYEQYF. In nucleotides, the CDR3 is TGCGCCAGCAGCTTCCCCGGGGTTATCTACGAGCAGTACTTC. Full variable domain (missing parts from reference TRBV5-1 and TRBJ2-7): KAGVTQTPRYLIKTRGQQVTLSCSPISGHRSVSWYQQTPGQGLQFLFEYFSETQRNKGNFPGRFSGRQFSNSRSEMNVSTLELGDSALYLCASSFPGVIYEQYFGPGTRLTVT.

This clone was detected a few times. The gene calls are TRBV10-3 and TRBJ2-3; D gene unclear. Germline V lookup: CDR1 ENHRY, CDR2 SYGVKD. The V end was cut by 6 bases, the J end by 4 bases, with 11 bases between. The CDR3 sequence is 13 residues long. This chain's CDR3 is CAIRTVGSDTQYF. The CDR3 DNA reads as TGTGCCATCAGGACGGTGGGTTCAGATACGCAGTATTTT.

The chain recombines TRBV4-3 with TRBJ2-1; no reliable D call. Germline assignment: CDR1 LGHNA and CDR2 YSLEER. This CDR3 has 13 amino acids. Trimming took 2 bases from V and 8 from J, leaving 10 bases between them. The CDR3 loop is CASSQFFWDEQFF. In DNA, the CDR3 is TGCGCCAGCAGCCAATTCTTTTGGGATGAGCAGTTCTTC.

Only a few counts were recorded for this clone. This chain links TRBV25-1 with TRBJ1-2; no clear D gene. V lost 2 bases, J lost 8 bases, and 12 bases lay in between. CDR1 is MGHDK, CDR2 SYGVNS, per germline. The CDR3 consists of 13 residues. CDR3 residues: CASSESYLWGYTF. CDR3 DNA: TGTGCCAGCAGTGAAAGTTATCTTTGGGGCTACACCTTC.

The rearrangement joins TRBV5-6 to TRBJ2-1; D is ambiguous. The CDR3 is 11 residues long. The germline V gene has CDR1 SGHDT and CDR2 YYEEEE. The V end was cut by 4 bases, the J end by 9 bases, with 8 bases between. CDR3 loop: CASSGVGEQFF. Here the CDR3 DNA reads TGTGCCAGCAGCGGGGTCGGTGAGCAGTTCTTC.

This clone was counted between two and nine times. For the CDR3, the DNA is TGTGCCAGCAGCTTAGATTTGATGAGTGTTAGTGAGCAGTTCTTC. Its protein product is CASSLDLMSVSEQFF. The chain joins TRBV7-2 to TRBJ2-1; no clear D gene. The CDR3 is made up of 15 amino acids. Germline CDR1 is SGHTA and CDR2 is FQGNSA. Trimming removed 1 base at V and 9 bases at J, with 16 bases between.